This section outlines one TCR beta chain sequence together with its context. V was pared by 6 bases and J by 0 bases, with 15 bases between. CDR3 length: 16 residues. Germline CDR1 reads WNHNN; CDR2 reads SYGVQD (reference sequence). CD8 cells classed as naive were CD45RO-negative and positively selected for CCR7, excluding terminally differentiated effector memory CD45RA+ cells. Per sorted-subset replicate PCR, input was around 200 ng DNA, representing roughly 28,000 T cell genomes. The data were produced by immunoSEQ multiplex PCR, yet TCRdb's version contains in-frame clones alone and is incomplete. The repertoire holds approximately 840,000 clones, with 90% to 98% as singletons. This entry belongs to a study of shared clonotypes between healthy human individuals.

The source material was naive CD8+ T cells sorted from blood. The V call is TRBV10-1, the J call TRBJ1-5, with D unresolved. The source is a man younger than 45 in good health. The CDR3 nucleotides are TGCGCCAGCAGGGGTACCGGGAAGGATAGCAATCAGCCCCAGCATTTT. This encodes CASRGTGKDSNQPQHF.